The clone carrying this TCR beta chain was seen a few times. As yet, its antigen is unknown. The data originate from a study of cytomegalovirus exposure and HLA in healthy donors. The study's findings and limits: Overall, approximately 150 TCR beta chains were annotated as cytomegalovirus-associated. The number of N-insertions in an Asian-associated ancestry cluster was reportedly below the roughly 670-donor mean in a later analysis. Most TCR beta V segments were productive about 87% or about 30% of the time in an earlier analysis.

The germline CDR1 and CDR2 sequences are SEHNR and FQNEAQ (reference sequence). Trimming removed 5 bases from V and 1 base from J, with 16 bases in between. The CDR3 is 16 residues long. Both 60 Vbeta primers and 13 Jbeta primers went into the PCR. TCRdb's table, derived via immunoSEQ multiplex PCR, lists solely in-frame clones and lacks some. The data hold about 100,000 clones, with 80% observed a single time. The source material was PBMCs. V and J are TRBV7-9 and TRBJ2-3, with a weak D call TRBD1 (5 bases). The receptor was derived from a man aged 25-40 years in good health and CMV-seronegative. The CDR3: CASSDRIKTGTDTQYF. CDR3 DNA: TGTGCCAGCAGCGATCGTATAAAGACAGGCACAGATACGCAGTATTTT.